This T cell receptor (beta chain) was found in a study of response to subunit inactivated influenza vaccine. Study results and limitations: Few new T cells, the authors suggested, are recruited by each seasonal influenza vaccination.

This clonotype turned up a few times. Antigen unknown. The V gene end was trimmed by 7 bases and the J gene end by 4 bases; junction bases not matched to a gene: 11. There are 15 residues in the CDR3. TCRdb reprocessed the RT-PCR reads via MiXCR and lists one record per CDR3 protein. The profile shows about 780,000 distinct CDR3 sequences, approximately 18% of them singletons. The sequence was collected from a man aged 50-60 years who received an inactivated influenza vaccine. The V and J genes are TRBV12-3 or TRBV12-4 and TRBJ2-3; 7 positions match TRBD2. Source: PBMCs from blood, taken roughly 5 days after vaccination. The CDR3 DNA is TGTGCCAGCACCCACAGCGGGGCCATGGCAGATACGCAGTATTTT. This translates into CASTHSGAMADTQYF.